The 8 T cell receptor beta chains listed next were all sequenced from one sample in a study of sequential checkpoint blockade in melanoma. The protocol was immunoSEQ multiplex PCR, while the TCRdb copy is restricted to in-frame clones and leaves out a portion. The sample shows more than 30,000 clones, around 88% of them seen only once. Treatment specified: randomized to nivolumab then ipilimumab (arm A) or the reverse (arm B). Sequenced here: CD8+ T cells sorted from blood (inferred from file names), sampled from a patient given nivolumab and ipilimumab in sequence. The receptor source for this set is a human donor with melanoma.

V gene TRBV2 combines with J gene TRBJ1-1; 7 nucleotides match TRBD1. The CDR3 length is 13 residues. Germline CDR1 is SNHLY and CDR2 is FYNNEI. V lost 4 bases and J lost 3; bases outside the gene matches: 2. As DNA, the CDR3 is TGTGCCAGCAGTGCAGGGGGTTACACTGAAGCTTTCTTT. Its protein is CASSAGGYTEAFF.

The chain links TRBV4-2 to TRBJ2-7; 10 nucleotides align to TRBD2. J lost 7 bases, V lost 2 bases, and 8 bases had no gene match. The CDR3 is made up of 15 amino acids. Germline-derived CDR1 and CDR2 are LGHNA and YNFKEQ. The CDR3 nucleotides are TGTGCCAGCAGCCAACTAGCGGGAGCTTCCCATGAGCAGTACTTC. It translates to CASSQLAGASHEQYF.

The chain joins TRBV4-2 to TRBJ2-1, with 10 positions matching TRBD2. The CDR3 consists of 17 residues. V shed 0 bases and J 13 bases; nucleotides not matched to a gene: 15. From germline, CDR1 is LGHNA and CDR2 YNFKEQ. CDR3 residues: CASSQESPAGGPVEQFF. CDR3 nucleotide sequence: TGTGCCAGCAGCCAAGAAAGCCCAGCGGGAGGGCCTGTTGAACAGTTCTTC.

The chain employs TRBV7-2 and TRBJ2-5, with 9 bases lining up with TRBD2. V shed 3 bases, J shed 4 bases, and the junction held 6 bases outside the gene matches. CDR3 length: 15 amino acids. Germline CDR1 SGHTA, CDR2 FQGNSA. The CDR3 DNA reads as TGTGCCAGCAGCTTCTCCGGGACTAGCCGAGAGACCCAGTACTTC. Translation gives CASSFSGTSRETQYF.

The genes are TRBV7-9 and TRBJ1-1; maybe TRBD1 (5 bases). This CDR3 spans 17 amino acids. CDR1 is SEHNR and CDR2 is FQNEAQ in the germline V gene (reference sequence). The V and J ends lost 0 bases and 0 bases respectively, with 14 bases between them. CDR3 sequence reads: CASSLAKAGPMNTEAFF. The CDR3 nucleotides read TGTGCCAGCAGCTTAGCGAAGGCAGGGCCCATGAACACTGAAGCTTTCTTT. The variable domain in full, with the rest retrieved from reference TRBV7-9 and TRBJ1-1, is DTGVSQNPRHKITKRGQNVTFRCDPISEHNRLYWYRQTLGQGPEFLTYFQNEAQLEKSRLLSDRFSAERPKGSFSTLEIQRTEQGDSAMYLCASSLAKAGPMNTEAFFGQGTRLTVV.

The genes are TRBV27 and TRBJ2-7; 8 positions match TRBD1. V shed 3 bases and J 4 bases; nucleotides not matched to a gene: 5. Germline assignment: CDR1 MNHEY and CDR2 SMNVEV (reference sequence). This CDR3 is built from 14 residues. In DNA, the CDR3 is TGTGCCAGCAGTTTTGACAGGGGATTGTACGAGCAGTACTTC. It encodes CASSFDRGLYEQYF.

The table lists this clone with a count of one. This chain uses TRBV27 with TRBJ1-2; tentative D call: TRBD1 (6 bases). Germline V gene lookup returns CDR1 MNHEY and CDR2 SMNVEV (reference sequence). V was clipped by 3 bases and J by 8 bases, with 16 bases between them. The CDR3 covers 14 residues. DNA for the CDR3: TGTGCCAGCAGTTTCGTTCAGGGGCCTGGGGGCTACACCTTC. It translates to CASSFVQGPGGYTF.

This chain uses TRBV7-9 with TRBJ2-2, with a tentative D call TRBD1 (6 bases). V was pared by 6 bases and J by 4 bases, with 15 bases between. CDR3 length: 15 residues. The germline V gene has CDR1 SEHNR and CDR2 FQNEAQ (reference sequence). Here the CDR3 DNA reads TGTGCCAGCAGTACCACAGGGTGGGTCACCGGGGAGCTGTTTTTT. As protein: CASSTTGWVTGELFF.